This T cell receptor beta chain was sequenced for a study of PD-1 blockade in classical Hodgkin lymphoma. Findings and caveats of the study: Nivolumab initiation under 1 year post-ASCT meant exclusion. Newly diagnosed patients were said to have less baseline TCR diversity than healthy donors did.

Described time point: cycle 4 day 1 (C4D1), after around six weeks of nivolumab. With no exception, relapse followed autologous stem cell transplantation in all patients, and brentuximab vedotin exposure varied. The method was immunoSEQ multiplex PCR; TCRdb's version includes in-frame clones alone and lacks a portion of them. The sample comprises tens of thousands of clones, over 65% of which are singletons, and 15% to 20% rests with the top ten. Of note for this clone: Antigen: not known.

This material consisted of peripheral blood mononuclear cells (PBMCs), taken before the fourth cycle of nivolumab. The clonotype was recovered from a human donor with classical Hodgkin lymphoma.

CDR3 DNA: TGCGCCAGCAGCCCCCTAGGTAGTCAGCCCCAGCATTTT. This sequence encodes CASSPLGSQPQHF. V is TRBV5-1 and J is TRBJ1-5; no reliable D call. Germline values: CDR1 SGHRS, CDR2 YFSETQ. The CDR3 has 13 residues. The V and J ends lost 4 bases and 6 bases respectively, with 11 bases between them. The variable domain in full, with the rest retrieved from reference TRBV5-1 and TRBJ1-5, is KAGVTQTPRYLIKTRGQQVTLSCSPISGHRSVSWYQQTPGQGLQFLFEYFSETQRNKGNFPGRFSGRQFSNSRSEMNVSTLELGDSALYLCASSPLGSQPQHFGDGTRLSIL.